This T cell receptor beta chain appears in the sequencing data of a study of T cells in Graves' hyperthyroidism and ophthalmopathy. Findings of the study overall: It was a median about 7.1 months before onset that the model predicted ophthalmopathy.

TCR beta CDR3 regions were amplified from RNA transcripts. HTBI primers drove first-round RT-PCR of the TCR CDR3. TCRdb reanalysed the multiplex PCR reads using MiXCR and keeps one entry per CDR3 protein. Of a few hundred thousand distinct CDR3 sequences listed, over 15% were seen once; the top ten hold 15% to 18%. About this clonotype: Antigen specificity is unknown.

Patients with ophthalmopathy all had a Clinical Activity Score of at least 3, a NOSPECS grade of at least 4 and duration under 3 months. This TCR came from a woman in her thirties or forties with Graves' ophthalmopathy. Sample: blood.

The DNA for the CDR3 is TGTGCCAGCAGACAGAAGTCGTTTTATAGCAATCAGCCCCAGCATTTT. Protein sequence: CASRQKSFYSNQPQHF. V is TRBV28 and J is TRBJ1-5; the D is unclear. The CDR3 is made up of 16 amino acids. In germline, CDR1 is MDHEN, CDR2 SYDVKM. V shed 6 bases and J shed 0 bases, with 15 bases lying between them. Full variable domain (rest looked up from reference TRBV28 and TRBJ1-5): DVKVTQSSRYLVKRTGEKVFLECVQDMDHENMFWYRQDPGLGLRLIYFSYDVKMKEKGDIPEGYSVSREKKERFSLILESASTNQTSMYLCASRQKSFYSNQPQHFGDGTRLSIL.